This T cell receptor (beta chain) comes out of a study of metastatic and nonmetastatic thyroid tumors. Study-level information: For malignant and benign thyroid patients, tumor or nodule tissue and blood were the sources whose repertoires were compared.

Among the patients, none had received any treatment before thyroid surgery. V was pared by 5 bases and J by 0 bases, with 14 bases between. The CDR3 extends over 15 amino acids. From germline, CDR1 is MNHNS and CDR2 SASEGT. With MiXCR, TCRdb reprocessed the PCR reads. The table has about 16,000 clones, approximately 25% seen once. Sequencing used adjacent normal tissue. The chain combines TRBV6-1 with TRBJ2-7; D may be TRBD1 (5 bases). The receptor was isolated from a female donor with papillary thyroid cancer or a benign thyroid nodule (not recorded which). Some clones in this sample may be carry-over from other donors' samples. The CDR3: CASSPDRFPSYEQYF. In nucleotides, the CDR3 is TGTGCCAGCAGTCCCGACAGATTTCCCTCCTACGAGCAGTACTTC.